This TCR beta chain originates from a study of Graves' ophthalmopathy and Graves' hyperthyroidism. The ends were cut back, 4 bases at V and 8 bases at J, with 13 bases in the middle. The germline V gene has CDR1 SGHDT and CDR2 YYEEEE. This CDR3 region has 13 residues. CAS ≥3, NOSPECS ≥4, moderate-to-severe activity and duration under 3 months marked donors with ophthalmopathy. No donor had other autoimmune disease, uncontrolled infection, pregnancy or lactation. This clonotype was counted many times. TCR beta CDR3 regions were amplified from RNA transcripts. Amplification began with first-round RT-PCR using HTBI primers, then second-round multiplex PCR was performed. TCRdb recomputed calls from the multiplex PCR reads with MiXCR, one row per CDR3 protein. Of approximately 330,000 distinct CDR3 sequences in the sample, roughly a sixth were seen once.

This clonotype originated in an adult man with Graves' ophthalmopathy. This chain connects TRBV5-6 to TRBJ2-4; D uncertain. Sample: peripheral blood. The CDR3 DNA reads TGTGCCAGCAGCAAAGTCCTCGAGGACATTCAGTACTTC. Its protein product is CASSKVLEDIQYF.